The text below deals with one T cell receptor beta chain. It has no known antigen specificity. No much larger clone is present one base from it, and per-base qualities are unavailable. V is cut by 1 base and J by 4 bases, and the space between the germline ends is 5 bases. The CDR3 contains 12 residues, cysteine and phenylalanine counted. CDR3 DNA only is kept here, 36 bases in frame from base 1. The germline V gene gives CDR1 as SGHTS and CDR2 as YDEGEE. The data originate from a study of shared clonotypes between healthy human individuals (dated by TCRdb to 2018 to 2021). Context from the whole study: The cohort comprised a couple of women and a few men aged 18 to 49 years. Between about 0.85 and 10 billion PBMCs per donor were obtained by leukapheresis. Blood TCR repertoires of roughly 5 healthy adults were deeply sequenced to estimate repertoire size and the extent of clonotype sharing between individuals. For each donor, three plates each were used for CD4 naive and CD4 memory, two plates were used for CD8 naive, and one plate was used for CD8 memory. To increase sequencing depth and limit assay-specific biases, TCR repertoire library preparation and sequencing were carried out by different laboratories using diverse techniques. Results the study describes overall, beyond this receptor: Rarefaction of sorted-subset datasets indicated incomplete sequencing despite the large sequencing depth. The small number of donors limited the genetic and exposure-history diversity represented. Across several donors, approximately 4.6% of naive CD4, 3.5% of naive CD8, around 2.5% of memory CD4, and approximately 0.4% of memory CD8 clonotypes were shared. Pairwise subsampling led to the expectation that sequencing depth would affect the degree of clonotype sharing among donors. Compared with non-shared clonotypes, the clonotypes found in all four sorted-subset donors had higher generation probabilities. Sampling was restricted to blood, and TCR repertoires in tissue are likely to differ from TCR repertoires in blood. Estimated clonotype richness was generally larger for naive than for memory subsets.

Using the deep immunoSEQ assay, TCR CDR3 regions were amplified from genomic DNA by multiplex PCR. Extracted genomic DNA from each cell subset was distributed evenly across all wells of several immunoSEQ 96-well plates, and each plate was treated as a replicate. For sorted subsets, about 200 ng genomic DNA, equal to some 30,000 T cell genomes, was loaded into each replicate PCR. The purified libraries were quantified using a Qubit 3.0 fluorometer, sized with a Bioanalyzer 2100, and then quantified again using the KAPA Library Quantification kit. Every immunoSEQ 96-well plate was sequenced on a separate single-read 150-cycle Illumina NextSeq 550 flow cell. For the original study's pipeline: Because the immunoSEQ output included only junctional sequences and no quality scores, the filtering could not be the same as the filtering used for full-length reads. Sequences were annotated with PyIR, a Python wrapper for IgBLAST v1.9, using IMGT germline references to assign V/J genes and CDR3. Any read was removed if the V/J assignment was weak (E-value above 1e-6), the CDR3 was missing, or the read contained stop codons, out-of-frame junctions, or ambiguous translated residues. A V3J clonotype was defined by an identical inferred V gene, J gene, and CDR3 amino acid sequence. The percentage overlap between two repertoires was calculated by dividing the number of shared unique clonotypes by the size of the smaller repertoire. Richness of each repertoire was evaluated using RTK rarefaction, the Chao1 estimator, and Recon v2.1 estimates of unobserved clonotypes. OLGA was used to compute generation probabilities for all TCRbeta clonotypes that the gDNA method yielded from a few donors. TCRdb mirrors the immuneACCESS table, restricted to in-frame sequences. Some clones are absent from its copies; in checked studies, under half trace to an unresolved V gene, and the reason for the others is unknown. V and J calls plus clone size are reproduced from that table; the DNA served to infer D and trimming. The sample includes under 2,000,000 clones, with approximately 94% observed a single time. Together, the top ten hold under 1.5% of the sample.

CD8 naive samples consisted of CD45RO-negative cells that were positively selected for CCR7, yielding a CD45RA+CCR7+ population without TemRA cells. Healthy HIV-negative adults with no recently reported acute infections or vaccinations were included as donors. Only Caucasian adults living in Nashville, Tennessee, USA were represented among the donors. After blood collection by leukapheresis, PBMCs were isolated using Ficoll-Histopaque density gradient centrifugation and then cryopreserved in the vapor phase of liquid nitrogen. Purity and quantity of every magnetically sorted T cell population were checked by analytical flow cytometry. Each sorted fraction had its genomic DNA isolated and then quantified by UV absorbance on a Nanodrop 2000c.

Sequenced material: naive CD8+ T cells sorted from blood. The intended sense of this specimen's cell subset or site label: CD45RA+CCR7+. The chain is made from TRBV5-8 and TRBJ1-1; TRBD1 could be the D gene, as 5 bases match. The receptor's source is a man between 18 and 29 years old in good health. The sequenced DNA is TGTGCCAGCAGCTTGCAGGGCACTGAAGCTTTCTTT. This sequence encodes CASSLQGTEAFF.